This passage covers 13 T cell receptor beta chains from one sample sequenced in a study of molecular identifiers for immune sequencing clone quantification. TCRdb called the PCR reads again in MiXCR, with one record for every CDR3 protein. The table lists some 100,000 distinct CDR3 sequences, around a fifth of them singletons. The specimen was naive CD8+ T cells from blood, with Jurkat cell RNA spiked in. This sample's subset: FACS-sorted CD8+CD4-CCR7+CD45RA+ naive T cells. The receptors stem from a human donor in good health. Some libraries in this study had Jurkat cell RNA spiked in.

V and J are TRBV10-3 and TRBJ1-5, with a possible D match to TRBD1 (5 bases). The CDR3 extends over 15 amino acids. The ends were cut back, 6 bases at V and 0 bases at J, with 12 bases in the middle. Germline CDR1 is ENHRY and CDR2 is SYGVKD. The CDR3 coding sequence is TGTGCCATCAGCCCCGGACAAAATAGCAATCAGCCCCAGCATTTT. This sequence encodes CAISPGQNSNQPQHF.

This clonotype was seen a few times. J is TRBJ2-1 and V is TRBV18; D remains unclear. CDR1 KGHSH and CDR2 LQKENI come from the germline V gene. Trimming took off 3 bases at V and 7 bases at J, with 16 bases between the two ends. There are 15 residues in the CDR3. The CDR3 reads CASSPPDPGWNEQFF. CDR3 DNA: TGTGCCAGCTCACCGCCCGACCCGGGTTGGAATGAGCAGTTCTTC.

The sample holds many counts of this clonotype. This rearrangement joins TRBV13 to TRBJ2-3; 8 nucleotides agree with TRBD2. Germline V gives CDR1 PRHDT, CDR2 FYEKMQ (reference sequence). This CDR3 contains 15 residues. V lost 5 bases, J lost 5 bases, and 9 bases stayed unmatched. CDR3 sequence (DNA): TGTGCCAGCAGCGCCGGGGGGGCGGGGCAAGATACGCAGTATTTT. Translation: CASSAGGAGQDTQYF. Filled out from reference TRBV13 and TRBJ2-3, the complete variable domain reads AAGVIQSPRHLIKEKRETATLKCYPIPRHDTVYWYQQGPGQDPQFLISFYEKMQSDKGSIPDRFSAQQFSDYHSELNMSSLELGDSALYFCASSAGGAGQDTQYFGPGTRLTVL.

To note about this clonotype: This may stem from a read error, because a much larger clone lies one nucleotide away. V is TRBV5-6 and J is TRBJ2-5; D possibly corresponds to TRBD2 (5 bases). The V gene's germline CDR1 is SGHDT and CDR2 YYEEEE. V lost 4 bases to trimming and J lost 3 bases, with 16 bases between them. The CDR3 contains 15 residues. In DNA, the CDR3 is TGTGCCAGCAGCATGGTCAGAGGGAGTGAAGAGACCCAGTACTTC. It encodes CASSMVRGSEETQYF.

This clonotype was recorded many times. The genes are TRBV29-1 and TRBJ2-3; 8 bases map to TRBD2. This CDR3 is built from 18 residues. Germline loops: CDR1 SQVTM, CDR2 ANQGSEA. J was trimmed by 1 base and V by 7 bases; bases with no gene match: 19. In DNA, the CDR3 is TGCAGCGCCCACTCGGCGGGAGGTCGCAAGGGGGGCACAGATACGCAGTATTTT. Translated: CSAHSAGGRKGGTDTQYF.

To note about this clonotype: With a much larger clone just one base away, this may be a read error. DNA for the CDR3: TGTACCAGCAGCCTATACAGGGTTTTTGAGACCCAGTACTTC. Translating it yields CTSSLYRVFETQYF. The chain joins TRBV7-9 to TRBJ2-5; a weak D match, TRBD1 (6 bases). Per germline, CDR1 SEHNR and CDR2 FQNEAQ (reference sequence). The CDR3 totals 14 residues.

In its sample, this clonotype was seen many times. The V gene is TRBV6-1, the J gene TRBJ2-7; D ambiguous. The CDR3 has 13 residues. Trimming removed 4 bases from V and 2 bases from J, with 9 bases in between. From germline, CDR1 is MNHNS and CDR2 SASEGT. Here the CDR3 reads CASSAQVAYEQYF. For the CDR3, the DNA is TGTGCCAGCAGTGCGCAGGTGGCCTACGAGCAGTACTTC.

Here the CDR3 DNA reads TGTGCCAGTAGTATAGATCTGGCCTCTACCATGGTCTATGAGCAGTTCTTC. Encoded protein: CASSIDLASTMVYEQFF. The chain joins TRBV19 to TRBJ2-1; D is unresolved. The CDR3 loop spans 17 amino acids. V gave up 0 bases and J gave up 8 bases, with 20 bases separating them. The V gene's germline CDR1 is LNHDA and CDR2 SQIVND (reference sequence).

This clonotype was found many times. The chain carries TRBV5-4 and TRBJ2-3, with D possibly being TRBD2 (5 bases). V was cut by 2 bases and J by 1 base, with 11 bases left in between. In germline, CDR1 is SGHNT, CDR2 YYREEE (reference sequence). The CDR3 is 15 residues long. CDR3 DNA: TGTGCCAGCAGCTTTTCCGGGGTCCGCACAGATACGCAGTATTTT. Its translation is CASSFSGVRTDTQYF.

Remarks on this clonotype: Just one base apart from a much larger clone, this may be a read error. CDR3 residues: CASGSLRDPEVTQYF. In DNA, the CDR3 is TGCGCCAGCGGCTCGCTCCGAGACCCAGAGGTTACGCAGTATTTT. The rearrangement joins TRBV4-3 to TRBJ2-3; unclear D gene. Germline assignment: CDR1 LGHNA and CDR2 YSLEER. V shed 8 bases and J shed 8 bases, with 23 bases lying between them. The CDR3 consists of 15 residues.

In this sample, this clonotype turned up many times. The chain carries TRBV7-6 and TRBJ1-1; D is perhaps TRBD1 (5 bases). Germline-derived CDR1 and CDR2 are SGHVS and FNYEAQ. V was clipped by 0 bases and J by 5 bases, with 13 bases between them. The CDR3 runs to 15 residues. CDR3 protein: CASSLAGAGETEAFF. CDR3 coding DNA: TGTGCCAGCAGCTTAGCCGGGGCGGGCGAGACTGAAGCTTTCTTT.

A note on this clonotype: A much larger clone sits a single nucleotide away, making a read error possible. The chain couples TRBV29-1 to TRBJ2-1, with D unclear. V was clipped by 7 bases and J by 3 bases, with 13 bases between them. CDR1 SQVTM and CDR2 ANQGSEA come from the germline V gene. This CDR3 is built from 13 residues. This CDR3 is CSADSSLYNEQFF. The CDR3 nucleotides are TGCAGCGCCGACTCCTCTCTCTACAATGAGCAGTTCTTC.

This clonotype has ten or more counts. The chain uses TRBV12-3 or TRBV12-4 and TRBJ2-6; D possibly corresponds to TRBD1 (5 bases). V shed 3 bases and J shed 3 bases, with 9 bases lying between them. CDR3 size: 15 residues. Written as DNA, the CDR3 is TGTGCCAGCAGTTTTTCAGGGTTTGGGGCCAACGTCCTGACTTTC. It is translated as CASSFSGFGANVLTF.